The 2 T cell receptor beta chains in this list originate from one sample, sequenced in a study of cytomegalovirus exposure and HLA in healthy donors. Vbeta (60) and Jbeta (13) primers were used in the PCR. Here immunoSEQ multiplex PCR was the method, and the copy in TCRdb shows in-frame clones only, minus some. The repertoire holds about 37,000 clones, with around 70% as singletons. Material: PBMCs. Receptors were obtained from a man aged 25-45 years in good health and CMV-seronegative.

The J gene is TRBJ2-5, the V gene TRBV7-2; weak D call: TRBD1 (6 bases). The end of the DNA aligns better with TRBJ2-7, so the J call may be wrong. CDR3 length: 14 amino acids. Germline CDR1 and CDR2: SGHTA and FQGNSA. The CDR3 DNA reads as TGTGCCAGCAGCTTTTGGGGGCCTGTATACGAGCAGTACTTC. This gives the protein CASSFWGPVYEQYF.

The chain combines TRBV10-3 with TRBJ2-7; 7 bases fit TRBD1. Unmatched junction bases numbered 5, after V lost 6 bases and J lost 6 bases. Germline loops: CDR1 ENHRY, CDR2 SYGVKD. The CDR3 is 12 amino acids. The CDR3 sequence is CAISLRGTEQYF. In DNA, the CDR3 is TGTGCCATCAGCCTCAGGGGGACCGAGCAGTACTTC.